What follows are 18 T cell receptor beta chains derived from one specimen sequenced in a study of cytomegalovirus exposure and HLA in healthy donors. Primers for the PCR totalled 60 Vbeta and 13 Jbeta. Measured with immunoSEQ multiplex PCR; TCRdb has only the in-frame clones, and not every one. The data contain 100,000 or so clones, 75% to 85% of them singletons. The material sequenced was PBMCs. The receptors were gathered from a man in his late teens or twenties in good health and CMV-seronegative.

Turning to this clone: A junction end diverges from the germline sequence, so it may reflect a read error. J is TRBJ1-2 and V is TRBV7-9; D remains unclear. This CDR3 spans 11 amino acids. The germline CDR1 and CDR2 sequences are SEHNR and FQNEAQ (reference sequence). This CDR3 is CSSSFTSGYTF. The CDR3 region has the DNA TGTTCCAGCAGCTTTACAAGTGGCTACACCTTC.

The chain recombines TRBV6-6 with TRBJ1-1; 9 positions agree with TRBD1. The germline V gene has CDR1 MNHNY and CDR2 SVGAGI (reference sequence). With 2 bases clipped from V and 6 bases from J, the junction kept 7 bases outside the gene matches. CDR3 size: 15 residues. CDR3 loop: CASSYTTGGKAEAFF. The DNA of the CDR3 is TGTGCCAGCAGTTACACAACAGGGGGCAAGGCTGAAGCTTTCTTT.

The chain has TRBV6-1 and TRBJ1-4; TRBD1 matches at 9 bases. V was clipped by 6 bases and J by 4 bases; unmatched bases: 6. The CDR3 has 15 residues. CDR1 is MNHNS and CDR2 is SASEGT in the germline V gene. CDR3 coding DNA: TGTGCCAGCAGGGAAAGACAGGGGGGTAATGAAAAACTGTTTTTT. Encoded protein: CASRERQGGNEKLFF.

The chain combines TRBV5-5 with TRBJ1-1, with a weak D call TRBD1 (5 bases). V was pared by 4 bases and J by 1 base, with 8 bases between. The CDR3 is made up of 13 amino acids. Germline V gene lookup returns CDR1 SGHKS and CDR2 YYEKEE (reference sequence). The CDR3: CASSQQGNTEAFF. DNA of the CDR3: TGTGCCAGCAGCCAGCAGGGGAACACTGAAGCTTTCTTT.

The chain carries TRBV6-5 and TRBJ1-1; maybe TRBD1 (5 bases). CDR1 is MNHEY, CDR2 SVGAGI, per germline. CDR3 length: 14 residues. V was cut by 0 bases and J by 4 bases, with 9 bases left in between. The CDR3 DNA follows: TGTGCCAGCAGTTACTCGCGGGGGGTCACTGAAGCTTTCTTT. Amino acids: CASSYSRGVTEAFF.

The chain uses TRBV5-4 and TRBJ2-3, with TRBD2 identical over 12 bases. Germline V gives CDR1 SGHNT, CDR2 YYREEE (reference sequence). V lost 6 bases and J lost 9; bases outside the gene matches: 11. The CDR3 has 15 amino acids. CDR3 amino acids: CASKLAGGAGYTQYF. CDR3 DNA sequence: TGTGCCAGCAAACTAGCGGGGGGAGCTGGATACACGCAGTATTTT.

This sequence joins TRBV7-8 and TRBJ1-1, with D possibly being TRBD1 (6 bases). The V end lost 8 bases, the J end lost 1 base, and 11 bases lay between the germline ends. Germline V lookup: CDR1 SGHVS, CDR2 FQNEAQ. The CDR3 runs to 13 residues. This chain's CDR3 is CASRGRGNTEAFF. In DNA form, the CDR3 reads TGTGCCAGCCGGGGCAGGGGGAACACTGAAGCTTTCTTT.

The chain couples TRBV4-2 to TRBJ1-2; D is ambiguous. The CDR3 covers 13 residues. Germline CDR1 LGHNA, CDR2 YNFKEQ. V lost 1 base, J lost 6 bases, and 9 bases lay in between. The CDR3 DNA sequence: TGTGCCAGCAGCCAAGGCGTCGCAAATGGCTACACCTTC. Translating gives CASSQGVANGYTF.

This clone was found a few times. The gene calls are TRBV6-5 and TRBJ2-5; D is perhaps TRBD1 (7 bases). This CDR3 contains 14 residues. Germline V gives CDR1 MNHEY, CDR2 SVGAGI. The V end was cut by 6 bases, the J end by 3 bases, with 14 bases between. The CDR3 reads CASSQGGMKETQYF. The CDR3 nucleotides read TGTGCCAGCAGCCAGGGGGGCATGAAAGAGACCCAGTACTTC.

This clone was observed a single time. V is TRBV30 and J is TRBJ1-2; TRBD1 agrees at 7 bases. The V gene's germline CDR1 is GTSNPN and CDR2 SVGIG (reference sequence). The CDR3 spans 12 residues. V trimming: 0 bases; J trimming: 10 bases; junction bases outside the gene matches: 5. The CDR3 region has the DNA TGTGCCTGGAGTGTTTCGGGACAGACCTACACCTTC. Its protein is CAWSVSGQTYTF.

This sequence joins TRBV4-2 and TRBJ2-2, with 11 positions matching TRBD2. This CDR3 comprises 16 residues. From germline, CDR1 is LGHNA and CDR2 YNFKEQ. V was clipped by 4 bases and J by 5 bases; unmatched bases: 6. The CDR3 loop is CASSLQTSGATGELFF. The CDR3 DNA reads as TGTGCCAGCAGCCTTCAGACTAGCGGGGCAACCGGGGAGCTGTTTTTT.

In its sample, this clone was seen a few times. J is TRBJ1-5 and V is TRBV5-4; 8 bases are a match to TRBD1. The CDR3 covers 16 residues. Unmatched junction bases numbered 10, after V lost 2 bases and J lost 6 bases. From germline, CDR1 is SGHNT and CDR2 YYREEE (reference sequence). The CDR3 region is CASSLGEGTGGQPQHF. The CDR3 region has the DNA TGTGCCAGCAGCTTAGGCGAAGGTACAGGGGGTCAGCCCCAGCATTTT.

This chain connects TRBV6-1 to TRBJ1-5, with 7 bases lining up with TRBD1. The CDR3 covers 17 residues. Germline V CDR1 and CDR2: MNHNS, SASEGT. The J segment lost 3 bases and the V segment lost 4 bases, leaving 12 bases of the junction unmatched. The CDR3 DNA sequence: TGTGCCAGCAGTGGGACAGGCGTTAGTAGGGTCAATCAGCCCCAGCATTTT. Translated, it gives CASSGTGVSRVNQPQHF.

As concerns this clone: One end of the junction is discordant with germline, which a read error may explain. This chain uses TRBV7-9 with TRBJ1-4; 7 bases agree with TRBD1. The germline CDR1 and CDR2 sequences are SEHNR and FQNEAQ (reference sequence). This CDR3 comprises 18 residues. This CDR3 reads CSSSLIFGTEPINEKLFF. CDR3 sequence (DNA): TGTTCCAGCAGCTTAATATTCGGGACAGAGCCTATTAATGAAAAACTGTTTTTT.

This chain connects TRBV19 to TRBJ1-4; possible D gene TRBD1, 6 bases. This CDR3 spans 15 amino acids. Trimming stripped 6 bases from V and 2 bases from J, with 13 bases between. Germline V gives CDR1 LNHDA, CDR2 SQIVND (reference sequence). The CDR3, as DNA: TGTGCCAGTAGCTCCAGGGGTTCGACTAATGAAAAACTGTTTTTT. It translates to CASSSRGSTNEKLFF. The full variable domain, rest sourced from reference TRBV19 and TRBJ1-4, is DGGITQSPKYLFRKEGQNVTLSCEQNLNHDAMYWYRQDPGQGLRLIYYSQIVNDFQKGDIAEGYSVSREKKESFPLTVTSAQKNPTAFYLCASSSRGSTNEKLFFGSGTQLSVL.

This clone was seen more than once but under ten times. The V and J genes are TRBV5-1 and TRBJ1-1; D call uncertain. This CDR3 has 12 residues. The V end was cut by 0 bases, the J end by 5 bases, with 5 bases between. Germline-derived CDR1 and CDR2 are SGHRS and YFSETQ. CDR3 region: CASSLGYTEAFF. Written as DNA, the CDR3 is TGCGCCAGCAGCTTGGGCTATACTGAAGCTTTCTTT.

The chain has TRBV6-1 and TRBJ2-3, with TRBD2 matching 10 bases. Germline CDR1 MNHNS, CDR2 SASEGT. The CDR3 consists of 15 residues. The trim removed 6 bases at V and 2 bases at J, leaving 5 bases unmatched. This chain's CDR3 is CASRIAGGHTDTQYF. CDR3 in DNA: TGTGCCAGCAGAATAGCGGGGGGACACACAGATACGCAGTATTTT.

The chain uses TRBV2 and TRBJ2-7; 9 bases align to TRBD1. The CDR3 sequence is 14 residues long. The trim removed 6 bases at V and 5 bases at J, leaving 8 bases unmatched. The germline gives CDR1 SNHLY, CDR2 FYNNEI. The CDR3 DNA is TGTGCCAGCAGCGGACGGGACAGGGCGAACGAGCAGTACTTC. This codes for CASSGRDRANEQYF.